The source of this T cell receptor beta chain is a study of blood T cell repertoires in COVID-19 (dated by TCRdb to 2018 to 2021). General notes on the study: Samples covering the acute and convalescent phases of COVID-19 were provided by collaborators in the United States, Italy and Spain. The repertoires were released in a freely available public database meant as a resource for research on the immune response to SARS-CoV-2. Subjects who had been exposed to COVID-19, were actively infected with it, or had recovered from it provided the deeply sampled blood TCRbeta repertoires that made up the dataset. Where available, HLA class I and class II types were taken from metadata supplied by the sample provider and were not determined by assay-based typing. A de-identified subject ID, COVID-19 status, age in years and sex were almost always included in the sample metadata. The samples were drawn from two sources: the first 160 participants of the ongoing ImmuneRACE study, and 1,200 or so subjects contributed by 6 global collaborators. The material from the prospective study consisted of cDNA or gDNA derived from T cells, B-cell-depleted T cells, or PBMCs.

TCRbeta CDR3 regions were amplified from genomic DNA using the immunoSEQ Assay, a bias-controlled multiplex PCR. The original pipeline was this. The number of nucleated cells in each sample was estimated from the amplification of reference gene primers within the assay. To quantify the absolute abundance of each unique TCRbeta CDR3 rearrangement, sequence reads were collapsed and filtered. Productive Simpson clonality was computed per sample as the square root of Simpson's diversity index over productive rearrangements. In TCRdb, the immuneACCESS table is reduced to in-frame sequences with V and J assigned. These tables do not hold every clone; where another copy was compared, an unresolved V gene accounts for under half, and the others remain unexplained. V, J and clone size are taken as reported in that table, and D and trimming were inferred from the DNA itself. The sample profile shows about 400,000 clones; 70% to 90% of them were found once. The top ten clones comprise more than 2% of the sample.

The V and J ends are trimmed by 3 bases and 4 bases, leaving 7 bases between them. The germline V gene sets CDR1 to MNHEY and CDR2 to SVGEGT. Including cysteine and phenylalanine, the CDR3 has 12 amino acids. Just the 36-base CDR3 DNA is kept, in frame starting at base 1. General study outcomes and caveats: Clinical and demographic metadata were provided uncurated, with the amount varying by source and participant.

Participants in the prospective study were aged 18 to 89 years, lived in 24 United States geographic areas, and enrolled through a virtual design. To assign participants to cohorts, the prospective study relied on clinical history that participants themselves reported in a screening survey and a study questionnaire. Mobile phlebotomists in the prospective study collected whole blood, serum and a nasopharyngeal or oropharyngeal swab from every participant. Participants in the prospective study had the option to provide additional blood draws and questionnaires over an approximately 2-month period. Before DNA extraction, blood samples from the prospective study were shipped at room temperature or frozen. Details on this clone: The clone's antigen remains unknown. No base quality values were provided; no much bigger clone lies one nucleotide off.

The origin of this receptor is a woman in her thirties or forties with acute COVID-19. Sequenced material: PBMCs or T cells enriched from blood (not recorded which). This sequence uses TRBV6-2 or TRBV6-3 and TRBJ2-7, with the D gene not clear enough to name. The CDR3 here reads CASSYPTYEQYF. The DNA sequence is TGTGCCAGCAGTTATCCAACATACGAGCAGTACTTC.